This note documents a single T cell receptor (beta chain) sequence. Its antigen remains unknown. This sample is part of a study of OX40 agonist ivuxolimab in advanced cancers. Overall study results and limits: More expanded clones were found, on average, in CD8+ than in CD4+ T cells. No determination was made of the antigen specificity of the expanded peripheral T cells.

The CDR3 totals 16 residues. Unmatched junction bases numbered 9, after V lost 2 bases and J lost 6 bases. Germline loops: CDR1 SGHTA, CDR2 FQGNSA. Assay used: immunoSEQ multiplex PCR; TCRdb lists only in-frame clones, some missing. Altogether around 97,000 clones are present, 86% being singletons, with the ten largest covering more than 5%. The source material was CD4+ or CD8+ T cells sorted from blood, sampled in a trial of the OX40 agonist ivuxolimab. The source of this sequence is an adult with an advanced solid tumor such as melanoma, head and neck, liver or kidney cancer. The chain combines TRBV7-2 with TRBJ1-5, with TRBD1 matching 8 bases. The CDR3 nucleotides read TGTGCCAGCAGCTTATTCGTAGGACAGGGCGGTCAGCCCCAGCATTTT. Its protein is CASSLFVGQGGQPQHF.